The 15 T cell receptor beta chains below all came from one sample that was sequenced in a study of beta chain features in type 1 diabetes. Study outcomes and limitations: A moderate, significant TCRB CDR3 shortening appeared in type 1 diabetes across four CD4+ subsets.

These receptors are not linked to any known antigen. The entirety of the isolated RNA underwent reverse transcription, so expressed TCRB transcripts were sequenced. Repertoires were generated with immunoSEQ multiplex PCR, while TCRdb's copy carries only in-frame clones and drops some. The sample shows more than 250,000 clones, approximately 20% of them seen only once. Specimen: naive CD4+ T cells from blood. The receptors originated from a woman between 40 and 55 years old with type 1 diabetes.

The rearrangement links TRBV6-5 to TRBJ1-1, with 7 bases lining up with TRBD1. Trimming took 5 bases from V and 1 from J; bases not matched to a gene: 4. This CDR3 has 14 amino acids. Germline-derived CDR1 and CDR2 are MNHEY and SVGAGI. CDR3 residues: CASSRTGRNTEAFF. DNA for the CDR3: TGTGCCAGCAGTCGGACAGGCCGGAACACTGAAGCTTTCTTT.

The chain carries TRBV6-4 and TRBJ1-6; possibly TRBD1 for D (5 bases). The germline V and J ends were trimmed by 6 bases and 8 bases, with 14 bases remaining between them. This CDR3 has 14 amino acids. CDR1 and CDR2 from the germline V gene are MRHNA and SNTAGT. The DNA of the CDR3 is TGTGCCAGCAGCTACCGGGGGGGGGATTCACCCCTCCACTTT. As protein: CASSYRGGDSPLHF.

This clone was observed a few times. The chain has TRBV19 and TRBJ1-2; D gene unclear. The CDR3 spans 15 residues. Trimming removed 0 bases from V and 3 bases from J, with 11 bases in between. CDR1 LNHDA and CDR2 SQIVND come from the germline V gene (reference sequence). In nucleotides, the CDR3 is TGTGCCAGTAGTATAGATCCGAGCCCTTACTATGGCTACACCTTC. Amino acid sequence: CASSIDPSPYYGYTF.

This rearrangement joins TRBV28 to TRBJ2-7, with 11 bases that match TRBD2. The CDR3 is 14 residues long. Germline V gene data show CDR1 as MDHEN and CDR2 as SYDVKM. Losses at the gene ends were 3 bases for V and 2 bases for J; bases not matched to a gene: 0. The CDR3 nucleotides read TGTGCCAGCAGTTTTAGCGGGAGGGCCTACGAGCAGTACTTC. Its protein product is CASSFSGRAYEQYF. The variable domain in full, completed from reference TRBV28 and TRBJ2-7, reads DVKVTQSSRYLVKRTGEKVFLECVQDMDHENMFWYRQDPGLGLRLIYFSYDVKMKEKGDIPEGYSVSREKKERFSLILESASTNQTSMYLCASSFSGRAYEQYFGPGTRLTVT.

As regards this clone: The sample holds other DNA sequences that translate to the same CDR3. This chain links TRBV4-2 with TRBJ2-5; no clear D. Per the germline V gene, CDR1 is LGHNA and CDR2 is YNFKEQ. The CDR3 sequence is 13 residues long. The V end was cut by 3 bases, the J end by 2 bases, with 7 bases between. The CDR3 DNA is TGTGCCAGCAGCCAGGGCAGGCAAGAGACCCAGTACTTC. It yields the protein CASSQGRQETQYF.

This rearrangement joins TRBV7-9 to TRBJ1-2; 12 bases align to TRBD1. The CDR3 runs to 15 residues. Looked up from germline, CDR1 is SEHNR and CDR2 is FQNEAQ (reference sequence). Trimming cost V 4 bases and J 5 bases; bases outside gene matches: 5. CDR3 in amino acids: CASSSGTGGYYGYTF. As DNA, the CDR3 is TGTGCCAGCAGCTCCGGGACAGGGGGCTATTATGGCTACACCTTC.

A few counts support this clone. The genes are TRBV27 and TRBJ2-5; possible D gene TRBD1, 5 bases. The CDR3 is made up of 12 amino acids. V lost 6 bases and J 1 base, leaving 6 bases between the germline ends. Germline V gene data show CDR1 as MNHEY and CDR2 as SMNVEV (reference sequence). CDR3 region: CASRTGQETQYF. CDR3 DNA sequence: TGTGCCAGCAGAACAGGCCAAGAGACCCAGTACTTC.

V gene TRBV19 combines with J gene TRBJ2-1, with TRBD2 matching over 12 bases. The germline CDR1 and CDR2 sequences are LNHDA and SQIVND (reference sequence). After removal of 8 bases from V and 4 bases from J, the junction contained 9 bases not matched to a gene. There are 16 residues in the CDR3. In DNA form, the CDR3 reads TGTGCCAGTCTGACTAGCGGGAGTAAAGGGTACAATGAGCAGTTCTTC. Its translation is CASLTSGSKGYNEQFF.

In its sample, this clone was seen a few times. The rearrangement joins TRBV5-4 to TRBJ2-5, with a possible D match to TRBD2 (6 bases). Deletions cut 4 bases from V and 5 bases from J, with 12 bases between. The CDR3 has 13 residues. Germline lookup yields CDR1 SGHNT and CDR2 YYREEE (reference sequence). The CDR3 nucleotides are TGTGCCAGCAGCCCAACTAGCAGCGAGACCCAGTACTTC. Protein sequence: CASSPTSSETQYF.

This clone showed up just a few times. The gene calls are TRBV29-1 and TRBJ2-5; 8 bases map to TRBD2. From germline, CDR1 is SQVTM and CDR2 ANQGSEA. After removal of 4 bases from V and 2 bases from J, the junction contained 9 bases not matched to a gene. The CDR3 spans 15 residues. CDR3 sequence: CSVGQNSGVQETQYF. CDR3 coding DNA: TGCAGCGTTGGCCAAAATAGCGGGGTACAAGAGACCCAGTACTTC. The full variable domain, its missing parts supplied by reference TRBV29-1 and TRBJ2-5, is SAVISQKPSRDICQRGTSLTIQCQVDSQVTMMFWYRQQPGQSLTLIATANQGSEATYESGFVIDKFPISRPNLTFSTLTVSNMSPEDSSIYLCSVGQNSGVQETQYFGPGTRLLVL.

V usage is TRBV19 and J usage is TRBJ1-6; maybe TRBD1 (6 bases). The V gene lost 5 bases and the J gene lost 7 bases, with 12 bases spanning the gap. The CDR3 totals 14 residues. Germline V gene lookup returns CDR1 LNHDA and CDR2 SQIVND (reference sequence). The CDR3 protein is CASSVQGNNSPLHF. In nucleotides, the CDR3 is TGTGCCAGTAGTGTCCAGGGGAACAATTCACCCCTCCACTTT. The full variable domain, its missing parts supplied by reference TRBV19 and TRBJ1-6, is DGGITQSPKYLFRKEGQNVTLSCEQNLNHDAMYWYRQDPGQGLRLIYYSQIVNDFQKGDIAEGYSVSREKKESFPLTVTSAQKNPTAFYLCASSVQGNNSPLHFGNGTRLTVT.

V is TRBV19 and J is TRBJ1-5; D is unresolved. Between the trimmed V and J ends, which lost 3 bases and 3 bases, there was a span of 9 bases. This CDR3 has 14 residues. Germline V gene lookup returns CDR1 LNHDA and CDR2 SQIVND (reference sequence). For the CDR3, the DNA is TGTGCCAGTAGTATGGGGAGGGTCAATCAGCCCCAGCATTTT. This encodes CASSMGRVNQPQHF.

V gene TRBV6-6 combines with J gene TRBJ2-7; D might be TRBD1 (7 bases). V dropped 5 bases and J dropped 1 base, with 15 bases sitting between them. Germline V CDR1 and CDR2: MNHNY, SVGAGI (reference sequence). CDR3 size: 15 residues. CDR3 DNA: TGTGCCAGCAGTCAAGGGCCAGGGGGGTCCTACGAGCAGTACTTC. Protein product: CASSQGPGGSYEQYF.

This chain uses TRBV18 with TRBJ2-1; D is ambiguous. The germline CDR1 and CDR2 sequences are KGHSH and LQKENI. The V gene lost 0 bases and the J gene lost 5 bases, with 5 bases spanning the gap. The CDR3 extends over 13 amino acids. The CDR3 sequence is CASSPPSNNEQFF. The CDR3 nucleotides read TGTGCCAGCTCACCACCTAGTAACAATGAGCAGTTCTTC.

The chain joins TRBV9 to TRBJ1-2, with D maybe TRBD1 (5 bases). The CDR3 totals 17 residues. V gave up 1 base and J gave up 6 bases, with 22 bases separating them. Looked up from germline, CDR1 is SGDLS and CDR2 is YYNGEE. In DNA, the CDR3 is TGTGCCAGCAGCGTAACCCCATGGTCGGGGCGGGAGGATGGCTACACCTTC. It encodes CASSVTPWSGREDGYTF.